This T cell receptor beta chain stems from a study of CD8+ T cells in alopecia areata. Sequencing used cDNA as its template, made by extracting RNA and reverse transcribing it. TCRdb's table, derived via immunoSEQ multiplex PCR, lists solely in-frame clones and lacks some. The sample carries under 250,000 clones, 45% to 70% recorded once. Sorting of PBMCs yielded the CD4+ and CD8+ T cells. There are 13 residues in the CDR3. V lost 3 bases and J lost 5, with 8 bases in between. Germline V gives CDR1 MRHNA, CDR2 SNTAGT. This clone was observed a handful of times. The sequenced material came from CD8+ T cells sorted from blood. The receptor comes from a human donor in good health. The chain links TRBV6-4 to TRBJ2-1; D remains unclear. CDR3 sequence reads: CASSEGFNNEQFF. Here the CDR3 DNA reads TGTGCCAGCAGTGAAGGTTTTAACAATGAGCAGTTCTTC.